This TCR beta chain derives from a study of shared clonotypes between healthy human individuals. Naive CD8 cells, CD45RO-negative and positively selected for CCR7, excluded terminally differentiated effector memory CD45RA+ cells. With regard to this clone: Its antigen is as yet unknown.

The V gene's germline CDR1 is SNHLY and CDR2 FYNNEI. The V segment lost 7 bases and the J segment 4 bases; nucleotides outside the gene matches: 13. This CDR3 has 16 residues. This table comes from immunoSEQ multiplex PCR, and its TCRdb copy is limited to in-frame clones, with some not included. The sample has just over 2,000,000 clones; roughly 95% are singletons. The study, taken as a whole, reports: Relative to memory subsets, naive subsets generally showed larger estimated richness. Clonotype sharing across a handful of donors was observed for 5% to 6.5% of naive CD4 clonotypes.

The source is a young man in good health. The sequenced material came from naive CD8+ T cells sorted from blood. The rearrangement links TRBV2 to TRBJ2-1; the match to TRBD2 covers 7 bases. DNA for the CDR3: TGTGCCAGCACCGTAGCTAGCGGAGGAATATACAATGAGCAGTTCTTC. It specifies CASTVASGGIYNEQFF.